This TCR beta chain was recovered during a study of T cells after posttransplantation cyclophosphamide. Study-wide findings and caveats: Skin or GI-infiltrating T cells shared few TRB sequences with blood.

Some clones are missing from TCRdb's copy, which holds only in-frame ones; the method was immunoSEQ multiplex PCR. The sample includes about 52,000 clones, around 94% of them seen just once. As for this clone: Its antigen is unknown.

This CDR3 is 13 amino acids long. The germline V gene encodes CDR1 SGHTA and CDR2 FQGNSA. The ends were cut back, 8 bases at V and 0 bases at J, with 7 bases in the middle. This TCR was sampled from a woman in her twenties or thirties in good health and a related stem cell transplant donor. The source material was PBMCs. The chain combines TRBV7-2 with TRBJ2-2; a weak D match, TRBD2 (6 bases). The CDR3 protein is CASGTPNTGELFF. For the CDR3, the DNA is TGTGCCAGCGGGACTCCGAACACCGGGGAGCTGTTTTTT.